The rows below give T cell receptor beta chains drawn from one sample of a study of CD8+ T cells in alopecia areata. The repertoire was sequenced with immunoSEQ multiplex PCR; TCRdb's copy has only in-frame clones and lacks some. The table includes around 210,000 clones, roughly 64% detected once. Sequencing was performed on CD4+ T cells sorted from blood, taken at week 4, from a patient treated with tofacitinib. These receptor sequences come from a human donor with alopecia areata. The CDR3 runs from the conserved cysteine through the conserved F or W. The D gene is left open where the match is weak. A row's size may be missing; if present it is once, few, many or a size class.

D gene	V gene	clone size	J gene	CDR3 protein	CDR3 DNA
NA	TRBV18	NA	TRBJ1-1	CASSPYRNFEAFF	TGTGCCAGCTCACCTTACAGAAACTTTGAAGCTTTCTTT
TRBD1	TRBV5-8	NA	TRBJ2-7	CASSGTGYEQYF	TGTGCCAGCAGCGGGACAGGATACGAGCAGTACTTC
NA	TRBV18	NA	TRBJ2-1	CASSPPGLSYNEQFF	TGTGCCAGCTCACCTCCCGGGCTCTCCTACAATGAGCAGTTCTTC
TRBD1	TRBV30	NA	TRBJ2-1	CAWGRQGNEQFF	TGTGCCTGGGGGAGACAGGGGAATGAGCAGTTCTTC
TRBD2	TRBV5-1	NA	TRBJ2-3	CASRLAGGATDTQYF	TGCGCCAGCAGGCTAGCGGGGGGAGCGACAGATACGCAGTATTTT
NA	TRBV19	NA	TRBJ1-5	CASSINHGGGPQPQHF	TGTGCCAGTAGTATAAACCATGGGGGGGGGCCTCAGCCCCAGCATTTT
NA	TRBV4-3	NA	TRBJ2-3	CASSQEARGTDTQYF	TGCGCCAGCAGCCAAGAGGCGCGGGGCACAGATACGCAGTATTTT
NA	TRBV10-3	few	TRBJ2-7	CAISQDRLEQYF	TGTGCCATCAGTCAAGACAGGCTCGAGCAGTACTTC
NA	TRBV5-6	once	TRBJ2-2	CASSPPHGELFF	TGTGCCAGCAGCCCTCCACACGGGGAGCTGTTTTTT
TRBD1	TRBV7-2	NA	TRBJ1-1	CASSFRTGWNTEAFF	TGTGCCAGCAGCTTTCGGACAGGGTGGAACACTGAAGCTTTCTTT
NA	TRBV9	few	TRBJ2-2	CASSVRPTGELFF	TGTGCCAGCAGCGTGCGCCCCACCGGGGAGCTGTTTTTT
NA	TRBV6-1	NA	TRBJ2-7	CATGVRGREQYF	TGTGCCACCGGGGTGAGAGGACGCGAGCAGTACTTC
NA	TRBV2	NA	TRBJ2-7	CASTLRSGSHEQYF	TGTGCCAGCACCCTAAGATCAGGGTCCCACGAGCAGTACTTC
NA	TRBV7-2	once	TRBJ2-2	CASRTTRNTGELFF	TGTGCCAGCAGAACTACTAGGAACACCGGGGAGCTGTTTTTT
NA	TRBV14	few	TRBJ1-1	CASSQPEGMNTEAFF	TGTGCCAGCAGCCAACCGGAAGGCATGAACACTGAAGCTTTCTTT
TRBD2	TRBV7-9	few	TRBJ2-7	CASSSGLATYEQYF	TGTGCCAGCAGCTCGGGACTAGCGACTTACGAGCAGTACTTC
NA	TRBV7-8	NA	TRBJ2-4	CASSFLRDIQYF	TGTGCCAGCAGCTTTTTGCGGGACATTCAGTACTTC
NA	TRBV29-1	NA	TRBJ1-2	CSGETTAGGYTF	TGCAGCGGCGAAACCACGGCGGGCGGCTACACCTTC
TRBD1	TRBV30	NA	TRBJ2-7	CAWSVNRGLKYF	TGTGCCTGGAGTGTGAACAGGGGGCTGAAGTACTTC
NA	TRBV4-3	once	TRBJ1-6	CASSQEGNSPLHF	TGCGCCAGCAGCCAAGAGGGCAATTCACCCCTCCACTTT
TRBD1	TRBV6-5	NA	TRBJ1-2	CASSYRTGVVYYGYTF	TGTGCCAGCAGTTACCGAACAGGGGTCGTCTACTATGGCTACACCTTC
TRBD1	TRBV25-1	NA	TRBJ1-3	CASSGSPGTGTGNTIYF	TGTGCCAGCAGTGGGAGTCCCGGGACAGGGACCGGAAACACCATATATTTT
NA	TRBV4-3	few	TRBJ1-1	CASSRAGTSGTEAFF	TGCGCCAGCAGTCGGGCGGGGACGAGCGGCACTGAAGCTTTCTTT
NA	TRBV25-1	NA	TRBJ1-3	CASTAAGSGNTIYF	TGTGCCAGCACCGCGGCGGGGTCTGGAAACACCATATATTTT
TRBD2	TRBV23-1	NA	TRBJ2-7	CASRLRTSGASYEQYF	TGCGCCAGCAGACTAAGGACTAGCGGGGCCTCCTACGAGCAGTACTTC
NA	TRBV25-1	few	TRBJ1-4	CASTVGEKLFF	TGTGCCAGCACAGTCGGGGAAAAACTGTTTTTT
NA	TRBV5-4	NA	TRBJ2-6	CASSFEAGANVLTF	TGTGCCAGCAGCTTCGAAGCTGGGGCCAACGTCCTGACTTTC
TRBD1	TRBV30	NA	TRBJ2-7	CACTTGAVSYEQYF	TGTGCCTGCACGACAGGGGCGGTCTCCTACGAGCAGTACTTC
NA	TRBV30	NA	TRBJ2-1	CAWSLGNEQFF	TGTGCCTGGAGCCTTGGCAATGAGCAGTTCTTC
NA	TRBV6-5	NA	TRBJ2-1	CASSKQGGNEQFF	TGTGCCAGCAGCAAACAGGGAGGCAATGAGCAGTTCTTC
NA	TRBV9	many	TRBJ2-3	CASSVQPADTQYF	TGTGCCAGCAGCGTACAGCCGGCAGATACGCAGTATTTT
NA	TRBV30	NA	TRBJ2-3	CAWSGDSTDTQYF	TGTGCCTGGAGTGGGGACAGCACAGATACGCAGTATTTT
TRBD1	TRBV5-1	NA	TRBJ1-5	CASSPGQINQPQHF	TGCGCCAGCAGCCCGGGACAGATCAATCAGCCCCAGCATTTT
TRBD1	TRBV2	NA	TRBJ1-2	CASYRDRGYYGYTF	TGTGCCAGCTACAGGGACAGGGGTTACTATGGCTACACCTTC
NA	TRBV30	NA	TRBJ1-1	CAWSYDQNTEAFF	TGTGCCTGGAGTTATGACCAGAACACTGAAGCTTTCTTT